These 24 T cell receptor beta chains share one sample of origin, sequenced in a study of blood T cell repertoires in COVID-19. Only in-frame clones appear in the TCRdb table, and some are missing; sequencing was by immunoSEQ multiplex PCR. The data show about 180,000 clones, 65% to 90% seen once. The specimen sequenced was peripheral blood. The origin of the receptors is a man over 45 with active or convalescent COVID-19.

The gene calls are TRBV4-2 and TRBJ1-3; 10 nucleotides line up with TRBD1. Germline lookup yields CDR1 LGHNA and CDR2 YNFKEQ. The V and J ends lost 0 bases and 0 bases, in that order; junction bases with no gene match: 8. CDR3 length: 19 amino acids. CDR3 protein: CASSQEVGTGATSGNTIYF. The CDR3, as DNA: TGTGCCAGCAGCCAAGAGGTGGGGACAGGGGCTACCTCTGGAAACACCATATATTTT.

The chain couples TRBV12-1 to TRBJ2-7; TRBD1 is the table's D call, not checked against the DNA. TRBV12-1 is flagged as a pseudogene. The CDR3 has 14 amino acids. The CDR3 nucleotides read TGTGCCAGCAGCCACGCCGGGACAGGGGCCGAGCAGTACTTC. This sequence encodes CASSHAGTGAEQYF.

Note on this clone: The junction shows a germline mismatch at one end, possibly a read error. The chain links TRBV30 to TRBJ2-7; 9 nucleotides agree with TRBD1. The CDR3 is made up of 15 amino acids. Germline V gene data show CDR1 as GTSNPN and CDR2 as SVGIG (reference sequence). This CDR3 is CAWSVPTGGSHEQYF. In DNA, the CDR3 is TGTGCCTGGAGTGTACCCACAGGGGGCTCCCACGAGCAGTACTTC.

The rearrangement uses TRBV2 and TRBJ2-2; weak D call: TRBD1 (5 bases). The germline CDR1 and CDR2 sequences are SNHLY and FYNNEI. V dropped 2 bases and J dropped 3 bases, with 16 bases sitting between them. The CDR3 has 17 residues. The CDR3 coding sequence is TGTGCCAGCAGTGAAAATATTGGGCAGGGATACACCGGGGAGCTGTTTTTT. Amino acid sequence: CASSENIGQGYTGELFF.

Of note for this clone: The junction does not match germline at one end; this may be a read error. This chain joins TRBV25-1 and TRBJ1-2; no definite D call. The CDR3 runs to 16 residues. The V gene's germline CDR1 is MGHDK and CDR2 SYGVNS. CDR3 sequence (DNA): TGTGCCAGCAGTGAATGGGTCTGTCCGGAGATCTGTGGCCACACCTTC. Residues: CASSEWVCPEICGHTF.

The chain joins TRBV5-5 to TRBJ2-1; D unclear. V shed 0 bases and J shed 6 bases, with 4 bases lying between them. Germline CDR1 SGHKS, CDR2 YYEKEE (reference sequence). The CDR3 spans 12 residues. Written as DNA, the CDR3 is TGTGCCAGCAGCTTGGCCGTCAATGAGCAGTTCTTC. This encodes CASSLAVNEQFF. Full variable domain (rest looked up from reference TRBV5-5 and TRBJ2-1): DAGVTQSPTHLIKTRGQQVTLRCSPISGHKSVSWYQQVLGQGPQFIFQYYEKEERGRGNFPDRFSARQFPNYSSELNVNALLLGDSALYLCASSLAVNEQFFGPGTRLTVL.

The CDR3 region is CASNPAGGNGQPQHF. In DNA form, the CDR3 reads TGTGCCAGCAACCCCGCGGGAGGGAACGGTCAGCCCCAGCATTTT. The rearrangement uses TRBV28 and TRBJ1-5; D gene ambiguous. This CDR3 spans 15 amino acids. The V end lost 7 bases, the J end lost 6 bases, and 19 bases lay between the germline ends. CDR1 is MDHEN, CDR2 SYDVKM, per germline.

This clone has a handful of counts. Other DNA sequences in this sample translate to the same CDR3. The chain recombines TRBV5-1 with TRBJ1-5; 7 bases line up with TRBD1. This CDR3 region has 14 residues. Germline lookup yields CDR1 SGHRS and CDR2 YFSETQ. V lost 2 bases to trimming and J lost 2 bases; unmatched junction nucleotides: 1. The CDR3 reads CASSLGTGNQPQHF. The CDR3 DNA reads TGCGCCAGCAGCTTAGGGACAGGCAATCAGCCCCAGCATTTT.

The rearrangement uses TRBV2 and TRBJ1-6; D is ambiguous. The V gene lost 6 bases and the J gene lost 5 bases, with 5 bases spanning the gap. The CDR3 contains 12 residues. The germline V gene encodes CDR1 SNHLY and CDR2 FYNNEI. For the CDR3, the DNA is TGTGCCAGCAGGCGGGATAATTCACCCCTCCACTTT. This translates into CASRRDNSPLHF.

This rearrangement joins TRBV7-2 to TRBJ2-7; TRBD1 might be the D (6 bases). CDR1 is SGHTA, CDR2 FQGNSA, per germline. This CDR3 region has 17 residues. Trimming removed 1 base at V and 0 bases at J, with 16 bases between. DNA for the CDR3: TGTGCCAGCAGCTTAGTAACAGGGCCCCTGACCTCCTACGAGCAGTACTTC. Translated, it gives CASSLVTGPLTSYEQYF.

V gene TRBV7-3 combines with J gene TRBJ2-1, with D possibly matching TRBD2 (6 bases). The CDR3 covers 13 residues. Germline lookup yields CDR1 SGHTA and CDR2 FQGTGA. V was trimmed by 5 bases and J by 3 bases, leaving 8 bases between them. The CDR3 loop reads CASSPGGYNEQFF. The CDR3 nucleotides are TGTGCCAGCAGCCCCGGGGGCTACAATGAGCAGTTCTTC.

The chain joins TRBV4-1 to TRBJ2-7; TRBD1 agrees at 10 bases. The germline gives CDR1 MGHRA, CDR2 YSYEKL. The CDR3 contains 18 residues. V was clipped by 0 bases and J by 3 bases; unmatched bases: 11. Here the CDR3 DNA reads TGCGCCAGCAGCCAAGAGTCAATGACAGGGGGCGTCAGCTACGAGCAGTACTTC. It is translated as CASSQESMTGGVSYEQYF.

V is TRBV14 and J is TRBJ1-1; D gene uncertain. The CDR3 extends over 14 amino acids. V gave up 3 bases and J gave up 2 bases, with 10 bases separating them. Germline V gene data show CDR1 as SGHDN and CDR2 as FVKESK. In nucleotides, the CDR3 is TGTGCCAGCAGCCAGGGCACAGAAAACACTGAAGCTTTCTTT. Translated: CASSQGTENTEAFF.

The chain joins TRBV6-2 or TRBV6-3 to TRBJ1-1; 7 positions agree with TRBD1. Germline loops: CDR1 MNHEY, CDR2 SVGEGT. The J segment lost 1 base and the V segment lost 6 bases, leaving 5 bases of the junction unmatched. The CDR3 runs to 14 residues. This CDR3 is CASSRQGKNTEAFF. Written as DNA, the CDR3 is TGTGCCAGCAGCAGACAGGGAAAGAACACTGAAGCTTTCTTT.

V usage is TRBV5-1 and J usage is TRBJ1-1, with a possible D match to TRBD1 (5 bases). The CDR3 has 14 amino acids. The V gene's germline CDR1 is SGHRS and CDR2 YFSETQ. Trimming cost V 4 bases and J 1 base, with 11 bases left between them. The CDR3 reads CASSRFGGNTEAFF. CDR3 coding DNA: TGCGCCAGCAGCCGGTTCGGGGGGAACACTGAAGCTTTCTTT.

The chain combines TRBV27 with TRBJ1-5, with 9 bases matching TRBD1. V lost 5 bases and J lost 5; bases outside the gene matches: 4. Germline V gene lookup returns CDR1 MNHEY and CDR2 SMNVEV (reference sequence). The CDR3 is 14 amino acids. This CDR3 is CASSPGTGHQPQHF. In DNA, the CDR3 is TGTGCCAGCAGTCCTGGGACAGGGCATCAGCCCCAGCATTTT.

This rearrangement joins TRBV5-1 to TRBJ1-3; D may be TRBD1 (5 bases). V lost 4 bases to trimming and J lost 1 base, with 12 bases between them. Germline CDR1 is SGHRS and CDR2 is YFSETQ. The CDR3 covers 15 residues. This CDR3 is CASSPDGGSGNTIYF. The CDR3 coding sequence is TGCGCCAGCAGCCCCGACGGGGGATCTGGAAACACCATATATTTT.

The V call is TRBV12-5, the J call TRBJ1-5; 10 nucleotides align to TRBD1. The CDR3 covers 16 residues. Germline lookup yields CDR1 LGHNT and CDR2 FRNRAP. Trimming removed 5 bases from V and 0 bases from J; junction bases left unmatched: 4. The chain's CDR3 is CASGPGTGDSNQPQHF. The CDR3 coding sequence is TGTGCTAGTGGTCCCGGGACAGGGGATAGCAATCAGCCCCAGCATTTT.

CDR3 sequence: CASSQYYEQYF. For the CDR3, the DNA is TGTGCCAGCAGCCAATATTACGAGCAGTACTTC. The chain recombines TRBV3-1 (or the pseudogene TRBV3-2) with TRBJ2-7; D gene unclear. The germline V gene encodes CDR1 LGHDT and CDR2 YNNKEL (reference sequence). V lost 2 bases to trimming and J lost 4 bases, with 3 bases between them. The CDR3 length is 11 residues.

The CDR3 spells CASSEGRTDTQYF. The CDR3 DNA is TGTGCCAGCAGTGAAGGGAGAACCGATACGCAGTATTTT. The rearrangement uses TRBV6-4 and TRBJ2-3, with a tentative D call TRBD2 (5 bases). Trimming shortened V by 3 bases and J by 6 bases, and 10 bases separated the two germline ends. Germline V gene lookup returns CDR1 MRHNA and CDR2 SNTAGT. The length of the CDR3 is 13 residues.

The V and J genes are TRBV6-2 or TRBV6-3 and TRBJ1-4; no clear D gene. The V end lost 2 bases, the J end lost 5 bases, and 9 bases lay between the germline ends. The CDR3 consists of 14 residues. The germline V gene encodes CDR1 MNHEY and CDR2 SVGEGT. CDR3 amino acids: CASSYGWENEKLFF. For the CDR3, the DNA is TGTGCCAGCAGTTACGGGTGGGAGAATGAAAAACTGTTTTTT.

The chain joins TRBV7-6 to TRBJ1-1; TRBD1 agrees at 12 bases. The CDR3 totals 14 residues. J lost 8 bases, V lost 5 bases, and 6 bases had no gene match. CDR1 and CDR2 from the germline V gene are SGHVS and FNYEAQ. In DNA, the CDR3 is TGTGCCAGCAGCCCGGCGGGACAGGGGGCGGAAGCTTTCTTT. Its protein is CASSPAGQGAEAFF.

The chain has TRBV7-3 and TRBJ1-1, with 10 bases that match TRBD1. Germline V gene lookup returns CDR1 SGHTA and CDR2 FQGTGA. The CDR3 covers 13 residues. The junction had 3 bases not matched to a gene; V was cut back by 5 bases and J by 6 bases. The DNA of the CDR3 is TGTGCCAGCAGCCCGGGACAGGGGTCTGAAGCTTTCTTT. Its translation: CASSPGQGSEAFF.

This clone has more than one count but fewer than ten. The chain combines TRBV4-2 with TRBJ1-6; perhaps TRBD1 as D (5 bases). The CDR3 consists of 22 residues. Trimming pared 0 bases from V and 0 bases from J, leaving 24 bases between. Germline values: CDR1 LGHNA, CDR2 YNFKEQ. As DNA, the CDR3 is TGTGCCAGCAGCCAAGACACGGCGCAGGGCGGATCCCTGAGCTCCTATAATTCACCCCTCCACTTT. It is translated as CASSQDTAQGGSLSSYNSPLHF.